The clone carrying this T cell receptor beta chain was seen ten or more times. No antigen is known for it. Researchers took RNA transcripts and amplified the TCR beta CDR3 regions from them. Primed by the HTBI set, a first-round RT-PCR was run on the TCR CDR3. From the multiplex PCR reads, TCRdb called clonotypes with MiXCR, one entry per CDR3 protein. The table has some 350,000 distinct CDR3 sequences, approximately 14% seen once. This CDR3 is built from 13 residues. V was cut by 10 bases and J by 3 bases, with 15 bases left in between. The source of the sample is a study of T cells in Graves' hyperthyroidism and ophthalmopathy. Overall study findings and caveats: Most thyroid clonotypes with frequency above 0.001 were detected in blood.

This blood was taken when hyperthyroidism was first diagnosed, before any ophthalmopathy symptoms existed. The clonotype was recovered from a woman younger than 35 with Graves' hyperthyroidism that later progressed to Graves' ophthalmopathy. The V call is TRBV12-3 or TRBV12-4, the J call TRBJ1-1; possible D gene TRBD1, 5 bases. The sample taken for sequencing was blood. CDR3 sequence reads: CATTAGPYTEAFF. CDR3 bases: TGTGCCACCACCGCAGGGCCCTACACTGAAGCTTTCTTT.